This is a list of T cell receptor beta chains from one sample in a study of blood T cell repertoires in COVID-19. The assay was immunoSEQ multiplex PCR, and TCRdb's table has in-frame clones only and misses some. The table shows some 190,000 clones, with around 86% occurring only once. The sample taken for sequencing was PBMCs or T cells enriched from blood (not recorded which). Receptors originate from a man in his forties or fifties with acute COVID-19. The CDR3 runs from the conserved cysteine through the conserved F or W. The D gene is left open where the match is weak. Clone size is given for some rows only: seen once, a few or many times, or a class if the clone is expanded.

j_call cdr3_length clone_size v_call d_call cdr3_aa cdr3_nt
TRBJ2-2 13 NA TRBV7-3 NA CASSPAGAGELFF TGTGCCAGCAGTCCTGCAGGGGCCGGGGAGCTGTTTTTT
TRBJ2-5 15 once TRBV10-3 TRBD1 CAITPTGGGWETQYF TGTGCCATCACCCCGACAGGGGGCGGGTGGGAGACCCAGTACTTC
TRBJ2-5 14 NA TRBV5-1 TRBD1 CASSEGTGQETQYF TGCGCCAGCAGCGAAGGGACAGGTCAAGAGACCCAGTACTTC
TRBJ1-1 16 NA TRBV18 NA CASSGYGNRRNTEAFF TGTGCCAGCTCAGGCTATGGGAACAGGAGGAACACTGAAGCTTTCTTT
TRBJ2-1 16 few TRBV24-1 TRBD1 CATSEKGQGYYNEQFF TGTGCCACCAGTGAAAAGGGACAGGGTTATTACAATGAGCAGTTCTTC
TRBJ2-3 16 NA TRBV28 TRBD1 CASSSYGTGGTDTQYF TGTGCCAGCAGTTCCTACGGGACAGGGGGCACAGATACGCAGTATTTT
TRBJ2-7 15 NA TRBV3-1/TRBV3-2 TRBD1 CASSYGGDRGYEQYF TGTGCCAGCAGCTACGGGGGGGACAGGGGTTACGAGCAGTACTTC
TRBJ2-1 15 NA TRBV9 NA CASSVDMISYNEQFF TGTGCCAGCAGCGTAGACATGATCTCCTACAATGAGCAGTTCTTC
TRBJ2-4 15 NA TRBV11-2 TRBD2 CASSQMGGRVNIQYF TGTGCCAGCAGTCAAATGGGCGGGAGGGTAAACATTCAGTACTTC
TRBJ2-7 15 once TRBV4-3 NA CASSQDQQPLYEQYF TGCGCCAGCAGCCAAGATCAACAGCCCTTATACGAGCAGTACTTC
TRBJ2-7 13 NA TRBV6-5 TRBD2 CASSWSGVYEQYF TGTGCCAGCAGTTGGAGCGGGGTTTACGAGCAGTACTTC
TRBJ2-2 22 once TRBV10-3 TRBD2 CAISGPARTGRLAGLGTGELFF TGTGCCATCAGTGGCCCTGCCAGGACGGGTAGACTAGCGGGACTTGGAACCGGGGAGCTGTTTTTT
TRBJ2-5 13 NA TRBV7-2 NA CASSLGQGKTQYF TGTGCCAGCAGCTTAGGGCAGGGGAAGACCCAGTACTTC
TRBJ1-6 16 NA TRBV28 NA CASSGGRSSYNSPLHF TGTGCCAGCAGTGGCGGGCGTAGCTCCTATAATTCACCCCTCCACTTT
TRBJ2-5 15 NA TRBV19 NA CASSRAGMFQETQYF TGTGCCAGTAGTAGGGCAGGGATGTTCCAAGAGACCCAGTACTTC
TRBJ1-1 15 NA TRBV11-2 TRBD1 CASSFQQGAMAEAFF TGTGCCAGCAGCTTCCAACAGGGGGCGATGGCTGAAGCTTTCTTT
TRBJ2-7 14 NA TRBV7-8 NA CASSLDSLFAEQYF TGTGCCAGCAGCCTGGACAGCTTGTTCGCCGAGCAGTACTTC
TRBJ2-6 15 NA TRBV7-2 NA CASSFLSSEANVLTF TGTGCCAGCAGCTTTCTGAGCTCTGAGGCCAACGTCCTGACTTTC
TRBJ1-5 13 NA TRBV5-1 NA CASSSSGNQPQHF TGCGCCAGCAGCTCTTCGGGGAATCAGCCCCAGCATTTT
TRBJ2-3 14 NA TRBV30 NA CAWNTGSLVDTQYF TGTGCCTGGAATACAGGGAGTCTGGTAGATACGCAGTATTTT
TRBJ2-1 21 once TRBV7-3 TRBD2 CASSPIPGLAGGPSSYNEQFF TGTGCCAGCAGCCCTATCCCGGGACTAGCGGGAGGCCCTAGCTCCTACAATGAGCAGTTCTTC
TRBJ2-1 16 NA TRBV6-4 TRBD1 CASSAQGARGRNEQFF TGTGCCAGCAGCGCACAGGGGGCGAGGGGGCGAAATGAGCAGTTCTTC